This is a list of T cell receptor beta chains from one sample in a study of cytotoxic CD8 clonotypes in ibrutinib-treated CLL. The protocol was immunoSEQ multiplex PCR, while the TCRdb copy is restricted to in-frame clones and leaves out a portion. Among around 20,000 clones listed, 81% were seen once. The sequencing used PBMCs, collected before ibrutinib treatment. The receptors here all came from a human donor with chronic lymphocytic leukemia. CDR3s include the opening cysteine and the closing phenylalanine or tryptophan. Fields, in order: D gene, J gene, V gene, clone size, CDR3 DNA, CDR3 protein. D genes are given only for firm matches. Where a row states a size, it is once, few, many or the class of an expanded clone; other rows omit it.

>TRBD2|TRBJ2-7|TRBV5-1|NA
TGCGCCAGCAGCTTGGTGCCTAGCGGCTTGTACGAGCAGTACTTC
CASSLVPSGLYEQYF
>TRBD1|TRBJ1-2|TRBV19|NA
TGTGCCAGTACCAGGGGGCAGGGAGCTGGCTACACCTTC
CASTRGQGAGYTF
>NA|TRBJ1-3|TRBV7-2|NA
TGTGCCAGCAGCGACAGGACAGCCGCTGGAAACACCATATATTTT
CASSDRTAAGNTIYF
>NA|TRBJ2-2|TRBV19|NA
TGTGCCAGTAGTATAGCCGCAGGTTGGACCCCTAACACCGGGGAGCTGTTTTTT
CASSIAAGWTPNTGELFF
>NA|TRBJ2-1|TRBV9|NA
TGTGCCAGCAGCGTAGGAGGGGGTTCCTACAATGAGCAGTTCTTC
CASSVGGGSYNEQFF
>NA|TRBJ1-1|TRBV11-3|NA
TGTGCCAGCAGCCTAAGCCCGGGACACACTGAAGCTTTCTTT
CASSLSPGHTEAFF
>NA|TRBJ1-6|TRBV9|NA
TGTGCCAGCAGCGTAGAGGGACCGGATAATTCACCCCTCCACTTT
CASSVEGPDNSPLHF
>NA|TRBJ1-2|TRBV19|NA
TGTGCCAGTAGTATATACCTGACTCGGGCGGATGGCTACACCTTC
CASSIYLTRADGYTF
>NA|TRBJ1-6|TRBV6-6|once
TGTGCCAGCCTGGGACATGCCTATAATTCACCCCTCCACTTT
CASLGHAYNSPLHF
>TRBD2|TRBJ2-2|TRBV5-1|few
TGCGCCAGCAGCTTTTTGGGGACTAGCGGGATTGGCACCGGGGAGCTGTTTTTT
CASSFLGTSGIGTGELFF
>NA|TRBJ1-2|TRBV30|few
TGTGCCTGGAGCGAACCGACAGCACCAGCTAACTATGGCTACACCTTC
CAWSEPTAPANYGYTF
>NA|TRBJ1-4|TRBV10-3|NA
TGTGCCGCCGGGGGAGGGTTGGGTGAAAAACTGTTTTTT
CAAGGGLGEKLFF
>NA|TRBJ2-7|TRBV28|NA
TGTGCCAGCAGTTTATCTGCAGGACCCTACGAGCAGTACTTC
CASSLSAGPYEQYF
>NA|TRBJ1-2|TRBV30|NA
TGTGCCTGGAGTGAGGGGATTTCAGCTAACTATGGCTACACCTTC
CAWSEGISANYGYTF
>NA|TRBJ2-3|TRBV7-9|NA
TGTGCCAGCACCACTCCGGGAGTCGGGACAGATACGCAGTATTTT
CASTTPGVGTDTQYF
>NA|TRBJ1-5|TRBV19|NA
TGTGCCAGTAGTCCGGACAAGGGCAATCAGCCCCAGCATTTT
CASSPDKGNQPQHF
>TRBD2|TRBJ2-5|TRBV18|medium-sized
TGTGCCAGCTCGCGGTTAGCCCTAGCGGGGGGCCAAGAGACCCAGTACTTC
CASSRLALAGGQETQYF
>NA|TRBJ1-6|TRBV6-1|NA
TGTGCCAGCACTCTCGACAGCTCCTATAATTCACCCCTCCACTTT
CASTLDSSYNSPLHF
>NA|TRBJ1-3|TRBV18|NA
TGTGCCAGCTCACCACGGTCTGGACGGAACTCTGGAAACACCATATATTTT
CASSPRSGRNSGNTIYF
>TRBD2|TRBJ2-7|TRBV28|NA
TGTGCCAGCAGTTTGCCTAGCGGGGTCTACGAGCAGTACTTC
CASSLPSGVYEQYF
>NA|TRBJ1-2|TRBV29-1|NA
TGCAGCGTTGAAATCAAGGGTGTTGGCGGCTACACCTTC
CSVEIKGVGGYTF
>NA|TRBJ2-7|TRBV5-1|NA
TGCGCCAGCAGCCCGGATATTGGGAGCTCCTACGAGCAGTACTTC
CASSPDIGSSYEQYF
>NA|TRBJ2-5|TRBV12-1|few
TGTGCCAGCAGCTCCGGGACTAGCTTAGCGCTGGCGGAGACCCAGTACTTC
CASSSGTSLALAETQYF
>NA|TRBJ1-2|TRBV4-3|few
TGCGCCAGCAGCCCCATATTGGGGGAAAACTATGGCTACACCTTC
CASSPILGENYGYTF
>TRBD1|TRBJ2-7|TRBV19|NA
TGTGCCAGTAGTATCACCCCCCCCTTAACCGGGACAGGGTCCTCCTACGAGCAGTACTTC
CASSITPPLTGTGSSYEQYF
>NA|TRBJ1-1|TRBV18|NA
TGTGCCAGCTCACTGGCGGCCTCAGGCGCCAACACTGAAGCTTTCTTT
CASSLAASGANTEAFF
>NA|TRBJ2-7|TRBV11-2|NA
TGTGCCAGCAGCTTAGGGACTCTGAGCTCCTACGAGCAGTACTTC
CASSLGTLSSYEQYF
>NA|TRBJ1-5|TRBV7-2|NA
TGTGCCAGCAGCTTAGGGACGGGTAGATACAAGGGGGGGCAGCCCCAGCATTTT
CASSLGTGRYKGGQPQHF
>TRBD2|TRBJ2-4|TRBV5-3|NA
TGTGCCAGAAGCCCGGCCGGACTAGCGGGAATTCGGGCCAAAAACATTCAGTACTTC
CARSPAGLAGIRAKNIQYF
>NA|TRBJ1-5|TRBV19|NA
TGTGCCAGTAGTAGGACAGTCAATCAGCCCCAGCATTTT
CASSRTVNQPQHF
>TRBD1|TRBJ2-2|TRBV5-4|NA
TGTGCCAGCAGCTCAGGACAGGGGGACACCGGGGAGCTGTTTTTT
CASSSGQGDTGELFF
>TRBD2|TRBJ2-1|TRBV10-3|NA
TGTGCCACCCGGGAGCGGGGGACGAGCTCCTACAATGAGCAGTTCTTC
CATRERGTSSYNEQFF
>NA|TRBJ1-4|TRBV9|NA
TGTGCCAGCAGCGGGGGGCCTAAGGAAAAACTGTTTTTT
CASSGGPKEKLFF
>NA|TRBJ1-1|TRBV27|NA
TGTGCCAGCAGCCCCTGGGACCGAGTGAACACTGAAGCTTTCTTT
CASSPWDRVNTEAFF
>NA|TRBJ1-5|TRBV30|NA
TGTGCCTGGAGTGTAGGCAGGGAACAGCCCCAGCATTTT
CAWSVGREQPQHF
>TRBD2|TRBJ2-3|TRBV29-1|NA
TGCAGCGTTGCTAGCGGATCTAGCACAGATACGCAGTATTTT
CSVASGSSTDTQYF
>TRBD1|TRBJ1-5|TRBV9|NA
TGTGCCAGCAGCGTAGGGGACAGGGGGCTTCAGCCCCAGCATTTT
CASSVGDRGLQPQHF
>TRBD2|TRBJ2-1|TRBV4-3|NA
TGCGCCAGCAGCGAAGGGGGCGGGGGGGCGAACAATGAGCAGTTCTTC
CASSEGGGGANNEQFF
>TRBD2|TRBJ2-1|TRBV19|NA
TGTGCCAGTTATAGCGGGGGGGACCACAATGAGCAGTTCTTC
CASYSGGDHNEQFF
>NA|TRBJ1-5|TRBV10-3|NA
TGTGCCATCAGTGAAACAGGGAGGAGCAATCAGCCCCAGCATTTT
CAISETGRSNQPQHF
>NA|TRBJ1-2|TRBV5-1|NA
TGCGCCAGCAGCTTGGGAGGGTCTGGCTATGGCTACACCTTC
CASSLGGSGYGYTF
>NA|TRBJ2-5|TRBV5-1|few
TGCGCCAGCAGCCGGACCCGGCGGGAGACCCAGTACTTC
CASSRTRRETQYF
>NA|TRBJ1-4|TRBV5-8|NA
TGTGCCAGCAGAAGAGGGACCCTCACAGACGAAAAACTGTTTTTT
CASRRGTLTDEKLFF
>NA|TRBJ1-2|TRBV11-2|NA
TGTGCCAGCAGGCGAGCCGGAACCTCTAACTATGGCTACACCTTC
CASRRAGTSNYGYTF
>NA|TRBJ1-2|TRBV2|few
TGTGCCAGCATGAACTATGGCTACACCTTC
CASMNYGYTF
>NA|TRBJ1-1|TRBV11-2|NA
TGTGCCAGCAGCTTTCCCAGGGGAGCTCGGACTGAAGCTTTCTTT
CASSFPRGARTEAFF
>TRBD1|TRBJ1-2|TRBV5-4|once
TGTGCCAGCAGCCCTATGGGGCAGGGGGCGATAGAAGGCTACACCTTC
CASSPMGQGAIEGYTF
>NA|TRBJ2-5|TRBV18|NA
TGTGCCAGCTCACCGAAAGGGGGAGGTGAGACCCAGTACTTC
CASSPKGGGETQYF
>TRBD1|TRBJ2-7|TRBV19|NA
TGTGCCAGTACTAGTGGGACAGGGAACTACGAGCAGTACTTC
CASTSGTGNYEQYF
>NA|TRBJ2-3|TRBV9|NA
TGTGCCAGCAGCCCTACCAGAGATACGCAGTATTTT
CASSPTRDTQYF
>NA|TRBJ1-1|TRBV6-1|once
TGTGCCAGCAGTGAATTAGCACAGGAGAACACTGAAGCTTTCTTT
CASSELAQENTEAFF
>TRBD1|TRBJ2-2|TRBV7-9|NA
TGTGCCAGCAGCTCGATGACAGGGGGCGTTACCGGGGAGCTGTTTTTT
CASSSMTGGVTGELFF
>NA|TRBJ2-7|TRBV30|NA
TGTGCCTGGAGTGTCAGTTACGAGCAGTACTTC
CAWSVSYEQYF
>TRBD1|TRBJ2-2|TRBV11-3|NA
TGTGCCAGCAGCCGAGGACAGGGCTTCACCGGGGAGCTGTTTTTT
CASSRGQGFTGELFF
>TRBD2|TRBJ2-7|TRBV25-1|NA
TGTGCCAGCAGTGAATATGGGGGGGGGTCCTACGAGCAGTACTTC
CASSEYGGGSYEQYF